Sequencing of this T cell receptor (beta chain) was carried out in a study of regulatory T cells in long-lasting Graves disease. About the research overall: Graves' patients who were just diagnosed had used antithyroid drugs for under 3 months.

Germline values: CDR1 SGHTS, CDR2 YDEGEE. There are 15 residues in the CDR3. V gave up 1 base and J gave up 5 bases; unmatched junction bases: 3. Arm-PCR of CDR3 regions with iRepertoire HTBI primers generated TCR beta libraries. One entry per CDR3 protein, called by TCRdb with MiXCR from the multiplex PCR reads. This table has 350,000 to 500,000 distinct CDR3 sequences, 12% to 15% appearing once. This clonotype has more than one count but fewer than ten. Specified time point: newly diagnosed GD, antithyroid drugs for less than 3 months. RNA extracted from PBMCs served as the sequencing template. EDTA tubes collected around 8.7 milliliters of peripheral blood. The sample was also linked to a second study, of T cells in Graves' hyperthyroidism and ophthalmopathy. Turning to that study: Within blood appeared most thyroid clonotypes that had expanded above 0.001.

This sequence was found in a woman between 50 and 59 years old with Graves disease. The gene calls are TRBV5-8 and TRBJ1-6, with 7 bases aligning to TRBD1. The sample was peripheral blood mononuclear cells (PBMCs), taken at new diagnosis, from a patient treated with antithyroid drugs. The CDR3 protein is CASSLWDSDNSPLHF. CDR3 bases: TGTGCCAGCAGCTTGTGGGACAGTGATAATTCACCCCTCCACTTT.